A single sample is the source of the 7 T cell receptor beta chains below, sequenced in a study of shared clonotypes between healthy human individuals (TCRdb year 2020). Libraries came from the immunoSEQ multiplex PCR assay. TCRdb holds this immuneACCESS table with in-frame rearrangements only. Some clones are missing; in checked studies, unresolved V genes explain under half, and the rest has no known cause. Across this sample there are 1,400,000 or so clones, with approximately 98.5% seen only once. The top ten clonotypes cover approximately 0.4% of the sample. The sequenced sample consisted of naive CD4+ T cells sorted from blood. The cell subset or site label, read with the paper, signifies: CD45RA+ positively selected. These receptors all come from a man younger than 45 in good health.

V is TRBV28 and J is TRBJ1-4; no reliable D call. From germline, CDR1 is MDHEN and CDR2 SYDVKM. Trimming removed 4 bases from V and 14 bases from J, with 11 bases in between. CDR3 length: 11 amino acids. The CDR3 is CASSSPRWLFF. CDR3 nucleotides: TGTGCCAGCAGTTCCCCCAGGTGGCTGTTTTTT.

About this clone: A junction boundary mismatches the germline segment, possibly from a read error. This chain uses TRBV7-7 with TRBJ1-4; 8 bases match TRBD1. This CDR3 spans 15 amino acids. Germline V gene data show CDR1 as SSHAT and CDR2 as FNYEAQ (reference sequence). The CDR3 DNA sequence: TGTGCTAGCAGCTTAGGGACGGGACAGGTAGAAAAACTGTTTTTT. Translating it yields CASSLGTGQVEKLFF.

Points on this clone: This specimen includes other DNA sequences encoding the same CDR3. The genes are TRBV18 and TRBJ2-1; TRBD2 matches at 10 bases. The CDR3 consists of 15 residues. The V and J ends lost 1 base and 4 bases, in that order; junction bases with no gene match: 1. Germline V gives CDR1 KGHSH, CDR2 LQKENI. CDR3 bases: TGTGCCAGCTCACCACGGACTAGCGGTTACAATGAGCAGTTCTTC. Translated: CASSPRTSGYNEQFF. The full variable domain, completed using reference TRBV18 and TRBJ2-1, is NAGVMQNPRHLVRRRGQEARLRCSPMKGHSHVYWYRQLPEEGLKFMVYLQKENIIDESGMPKERFSAEFPKEGPSILRIQQVVRGDSAAYFCASSPRTSGYNEQFFGPGTRLTVL.

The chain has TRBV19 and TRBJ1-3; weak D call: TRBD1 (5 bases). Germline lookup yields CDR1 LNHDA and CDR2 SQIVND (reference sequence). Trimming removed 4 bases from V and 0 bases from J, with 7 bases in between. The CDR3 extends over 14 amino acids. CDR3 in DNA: TGTGCCAGTAGTACGGACAACTCTGGAAACACCATATATTTT. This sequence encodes CASSTDNSGNTIYF.

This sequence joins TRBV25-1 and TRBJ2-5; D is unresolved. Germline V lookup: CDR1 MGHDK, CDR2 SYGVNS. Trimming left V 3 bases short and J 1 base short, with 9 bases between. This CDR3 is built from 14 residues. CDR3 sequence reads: CASSDYTAQETQYF. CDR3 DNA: TGTGCCAGCAGTGATTACACAGCCCAAGAGACCCAGTACTTC.

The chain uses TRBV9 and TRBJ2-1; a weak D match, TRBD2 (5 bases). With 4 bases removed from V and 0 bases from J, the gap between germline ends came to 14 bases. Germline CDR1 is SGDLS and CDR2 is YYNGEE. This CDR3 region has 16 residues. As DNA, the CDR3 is TGTGCCAGCAGCCCCGTAGCGTCAAGCTCCTACAATGAGCAGTTCTTC. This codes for CASSPVASSSYNEQFF.

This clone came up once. CDR3 coding DNA: TGTGCCAGCAGTCAGTCAGGGACAGCTCCTACCTACAATGAGCAGTTCTTC. Its protein is CASSQSGTAPTYNEQFF. This sequence joins TRBV2 and TRBJ2-1; 7 positions agree with TRBD1. Losses at the gene ends were 5 bases for V and 2 bases for J; bases not matched to a gene: 12. The V gene's germline CDR1 is SNHLY and CDR2 FYNNEI. The CDR3 totals 17 residues. Filled out from reference TRBV2 and TRBJ2-1, the complete variable domain reads EPEVTQTPSHQVTQMGQEVILRCVPISNHLYFYWYRQILGQKVEFLVSFYNNEISEKSEIFDDQFSVERPDGSNFTLKIRSTKLEDSAMYFCASSQSGTAPTYNEQFFGPGTRLTVL.